This TCR beta chain is from a study of T cell repertoires in cytomegalovirus infection (dated by TCRdb to about 2019). General notes on the study: Because public TCR beta signatures pointed to carriage of CMV infection together with the matching HLA type, the HLA type of each donor mattered for the analysis.

This sample was sequenced with an Illumina HiSeq 1500. TCRdb reprocessing: public reads trimmed at Q25 with fastp, clones called with MiXCR, in-frame beta chains kept. Identical CDR3 protein sequences are pooled into one entry, listed with their most common genes and DNA. This sample gives around 440,000 distinct CDR3 sequences in total; 11% of them show up just once. Of the sample, roughly 10% falls within the top ten clones. This clonotype was seen many times. Its antigen target is currently unknown. Base quality data are lacking; no much larger clone is found one base away. Broad study findings and their caveats: Carriers of CMV infection plus the relevant HLA type were discriminated by the cumulative frequency of public TCR beta family members in the study cohort and in an independent roughly 380-donor cohort. The ex vivo response was dominated by HLA-C-restricted CMV-specific TCR beta clonotypes, which also provided the single most frequent clonotype in two of eight donors.

The germline ends are 15 bases apart after V is trimmed by 4 bases and J by 5 bases. Measured from the cysteine to the phenylalanine, the CDR3 is 14 residues long. Only the CDR3 part of the read is kept: 42 bases, read in frame from the first base. The germline V gene specifies MNHEY as CDR1 and SVGAGI as CDR2. Source material: PBMCs. The sequence was collected from a human donor in good health (CMV status not recorded). Some clones in this sample may be carry-over from other donors' samples. This chain joins TRBV6-5 to TRBJ2-7; TRBD1 is perhaps the D gene, given 6 matching bases. The DNA reads TGTGCCAGCAGTTCAGTGCAGGGGATCCACGAGCAGTACTTC. This codes for CASSSVQGIHEQYF.